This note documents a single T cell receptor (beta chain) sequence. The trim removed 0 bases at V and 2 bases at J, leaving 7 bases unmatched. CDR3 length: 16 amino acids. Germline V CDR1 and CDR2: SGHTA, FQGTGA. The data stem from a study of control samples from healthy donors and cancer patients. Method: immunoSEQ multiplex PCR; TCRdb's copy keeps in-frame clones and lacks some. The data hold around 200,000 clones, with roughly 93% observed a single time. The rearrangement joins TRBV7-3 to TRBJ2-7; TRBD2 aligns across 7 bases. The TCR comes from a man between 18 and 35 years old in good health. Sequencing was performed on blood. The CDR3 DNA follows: TGTGCCAGCAGCTTAACGGGGGGGTCTTCTCCCTACGAGCAGTACTTC. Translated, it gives CASSLTGGSSPYEQYF.